A selection of T cell receptor beta chains follows, all from one sample in a study of CD8+CD57+ T cells in acquired aplastic anemia. One entry per CDR3 protein, called by TCRdb with MiXCR from the reads. In the table there are some 170,000 distinct CDR3 sequences, under 55% of which are singletons. The sequencing sample was made of sorted CD4+, CD8+, or CD8+CD57+ T cells (not recorded which) from PBMCs. The source of these receptors is a human donor with aplastic anemia. The CDR3 runs from the conserved cysteine through the conserved F or W. D genes are given only for firm matches. Expanded clones are given a class, and other clones once, few, many or no size at all.

v_gene: TRBV19; j_gene: TRBJ1-5; d_gene: -; abundance: -; CDR3aa: CASSSDVGFQPQHF; CDR3nt: TGTGCCAGTAGTAGTGACGTCGGTTTTCAGCCCCAGCATTTT
v_gene: TRBV24-1; j_gene: TRBJ2-2; d_gene: -; abundance: many; CDR3aa: CATSEYFDGELFF; CDR3nt: TGTGCCACCAGTGAGTACTTCGACGGGGAGCTGTTTTTT
v_gene: TRBV14; j_gene: TRBJ2-1; d_gene: -; abundance: many; CDR3aa: CASSQTGRINHNEQFF; CDR3nt: TGTGCCAGCAGCCAAACCGGACGGATTAACCATAATGAGCAGTTCTTC
v_gene: TRBV5-1; j_gene: TRBJ2-1; d_gene: -; abundance: many; CDR3aa: CASSLRLFDEQFF; CDR3nt: TGCGCCAGCAGCTTGAGGCTGTTCGATGAGCAGTTCTTC
v_gene: TRBV20-1; j_gene: TRBJ2-2; d_gene: -; abundance: -; CDR3aa: CSARVLQTVANTGELFF; CDR3nt: TGCAGTGCTAGAGTCCTACAGACAGTCGCGAACACCGGGGAGCTGTTTTTT
v_gene: TRBV20-1; j_gene: TRBJ2-5; d_gene: -; abundance: few; CDR3aa: CSARDLSAYQETQYF; CDR3nt: TGCAGTGCTAGAGATCTGTCGGCGTACCAAGAGACCCAGTACTTC
v_gene: TRBV19; j_gene: TRBJ1-1; d_gene: -; abundance: -; CDR3aa: CASTGDLNTEAFF; CDR3nt: TGTGCCAGTACCGGAGACCTGAACACTGAAGCTTTCTTT
v_gene: TRBV24-1; j_gene: TRBJ2-5; d_gene: -; abundance: -; CDR3aa: CAASEGETQYF; CDR3nt: TGTGCCGCCAGTGAGGGAGAAACCCAGTACTTC
v_gene: TRBV5-4; j_gene: TRBJ2-1; d_gene: TRBD2; abundance: many; CDR3aa: CASSLGLAGAYNEQFF; CDR3nt: TGTGCCAGCAGCCTGGGACTAGCGGGGGCTTACAATGAGCAGTTCTTC
v_gene: TRBV7-9; j_gene: TRBJ2-7; d_gene: TRBD1; abundance: -; CDR3aa: CASSRQGNEQYF; CDR3nt: TGTGCCAGCAGCAGACAGGGGAACGAGCAGTACTTC
v_gene: TRBV10-1; j_gene: TRBJ1-1; d_gene: -; abundance: few; CDR3aa: CASSESVLNTEAFF; CDR3nt: TGCGCCAGCAGTGAGTCGGTGCTGAACACTGAAGCTTTCTTT
v_gene: TRBV15; j_gene: TRBJ1-1; d_gene: -; abundance: -; CDR3aa: CATSRKGRDTEAFF; CDR3nt: TGTGCCACCAGCAGGAAGGGACGGGACACTGAAGCTTTCTTT
v_gene: TRBV7-3; j_gene: TRBJ1-1; d_gene: -; abundance: -; CDR3aa: CASSLGAWTLNTEAFF; CDR3nt: TGTGCCAGCAGCTTAGGGGCTTGGACCTTGAACACTGAAGCTTTCTTT
v_gene: TRBV10-3; j_gene: TRBJ2-7; d_gene: -; abundance: few; CDR3aa: CAIRVEGSPYEQYF; CDR3nt: TGTGCCATCAGGGTCGAGGGCAGTCCCTACGAGCAGTACTTC
v_gene: TRBV5-1; j_gene: TRBJ2-3; d_gene: -; abundance: many; CDR3aa: CASSLNPLSTDTQYF; CDR3nt: TGCGCCAGCAGCTTGAACCCCCTTAGCACAGATACGCAGTATTTT
v_gene: TRBV6-5; j_gene: TRBJ2-7; d_gene: -; abundance: -; CDR3aa: CASSYRVEVQQYF; CDR3nt: TGTGCCAGCAGTTATAGGGTGGAGGTCCAGCAGTACTTC
v_gene: TRBV10-3; j_gene: TRBJ2-7; d_gene: -; abundance: medium-sized; CDR3aa: CAISEVAYEQYF; CDR3nt: TGTGCCATCAGTGAGGTAGCCTACGAGCAGTACTTC
v_gene: TRBV19; j_gene: TRBJ1-1; d_gene: -; abundance: once; CDR3aa: CASSIRGRRDTEAFF; CDR3nt: TGTGCCAGTAGTATTCGGGGCAGAAGAGACACTGAAGCTTTCTTT
v_gene: TRBV20-1; j_gene: TRBJ1-1; d_gene: -; abundance: few; CDR3aa: CSARFVEETEAFF; CDR3nt: TGCAGTGCTAGGTTCGTAGAGGAAACTGAAGCTTTCTTT
v_gene: TRBV4-1; j_gene: TRBJ2-1; d_gene: -; abundance: many; CDR3aa: CASSQEAGPNEQFF; CDR3nt: TGCGCCAGCAGCCAAGAGGCCGGACCCAATGAGCAGTTCTTC
v_gene: TRBV2; j_gene: TRBJ1-1; d_gene: -; abundance: -; CDR3aa: CASSEELGPNTEAFF; CDR3nt: TGTGCCAGCAGTGAAGAGCTGGGGCCGAACACTGAAGCTTTCTTT
v_gene: TRBV7-3; j_gene: TRBJ2-7; d_gene: TRBD1; abundance: few; CDR3aa: CASKDRDRGMNEQYF; CDR3nt: TGTGCCAGCAAAGACCGGGACAGGGGGATGAACGAGCAGTACTTC
v_gene: TRBV20-1; j_gene: TRBJ2-1; d_gene: -; abundance: many; CDR3aa: CSARESSPYNEQFF; CDR3nt: TGCAGTGCTAGAGAGTCCTCCCCGTACAATGAGCAGTTCTTC
v_gene: TRBV20-1; j_gene: TRBJ2-3; d_gene: -; abundance: -; CDR3aa: CSASSTTTTLNPDTQCF; CDR3nt: TGCAGTGCTAGTTCCACCACGACTACCCTCAACCCAGATACGCAGTGTTTT
v_gene: TRBV2; j_gene: TRBJ2-5; d_gene: TRBD1; abundance: -; CDR3aa: CASSDDRDETQYF; CDR3nt: TGTGCCAGCAGCGACGACAGGGATGAGACCCAGTACTTC
v_gene: TRBV12-3/TRBV12-4; j_gene: TRBJ2-1; d_gene: TRBD2; abundance: many; CDR3aa: CASNPLADNEQFF; CDR3nt: TGTGCCAGCAACCCACTAGCGGACAATGAGCAGTTCTTC
v_gene: TRBV5-5; j_gene: TRBJ2-1; d_gene: TRBD1; abundance: many; CDR3aa: CASSLDRGPYNEQFF; CDR3nt: TGTGCCAGCAGCTTGGACAGGGGGCCCTACAATGAGCAGTTCTTC
v_gene: TRBV11-2; j_gene: TRBJ1-2; d_gene: -; abundance: -; CDR3aa: CASSPRVTNYGYTF; CDR3nt: TGTGCCAGCAGCCCCAGAGTCACAAACTATGGCTACACCTTC
v_gene: TRBV6-5; j_gene: TRBJ2-1; d_gene: -; abundance: many; CDR3aa: CASSSSTINEQFF; CDR3nt: TGTGCCAGCAGTTCGTCTACCATCAATGAGCAGTTCTTC
v_gene: TRBV29-1; j_gene: TRBJ2-2; d_gene: TRBD1; abundance: few; CDR3aa: CSAGTGDDYGELFF; CDR3nt: TGCAGCGCCGGGACAGGGGATGATTACGGGGAGCTGTTTTTT
v_gene: TRBV7-6; j_gene: TRBJ2-1; d_gene: TRBD2; abundance: -; CDR3aa: CASSGLAGSEQFF; CDR3nt: TGTGCCAGCAGCGGACTAGCGGGGAGCGAGCAGTTCTTC
v_gene: TRBV5-4; j_gene: TRBJ2-3; d_gene: -; abundance: many; CDR3aa: CASSWTADTQYF; CDR3nt: TGTGCCAGCAGCTGGACGGCTGATACGCAGTATTTT
v_gene: TRBV2; j_gene: TRBJ2-7; d_gene: TRBD1; abundance: -; CDR3aa: CASSEEGQGYEQYF; CDR3nt: TGTGCCAGCAGTGAAGAGGGACAGGGCTACGAGCAGTACTTC
v_gene: TRBV5-1; j_gene: TRBJ1-2; d_gene: -; abundance: -; CDR3aa: CASSLDWANYGYTF; CDR3nt: TGCGCCAGCAGCTTGGATTGGGCTAACTATGGCTACACCTTC
v_gene: TRBV7-8; j_gene: TRBJ1-3; d_gene: -; abundance: many; CDR3aa: CASTDKPWGRSGNTIYF; CDR3nt: TGTGCCAGCACCGACAAACCTTGGGGACGTTCCGGAAACACCATATATTTT
v_gene: TRBV19; j_gene: TRBJ2-4; d_gene: -; abundance: -; CDR3aa: CASVEGLAKNIQYF; CDR3nt: TGTGCCAGTGTTGAGGGGTTAGCCAAAAACATTCAGTACTTC
v_gene: TRBV20-1; j_gene: TRBJ2-7; d_gene: TRBD1; abundance: -; CDR3aa: CRTGEDYEQYF; CDR3nt: TGCAGGACAGGGGAAGACTACGAGCAGTACTTC
v_gene: TRBV27; j_gene: TRBJ1-5; d_gene: TRBD1; abundance: few; CDR3aa: CASSTGTGAQPQHF; CDR3nt: TGTGCCAGCAGTACCGGGACAGGGGCTCAGCCCCAGCATTTT
v_gene: TRBV24-1; j_gene: TRBJ2-1; d_gene: -; abundance: -; CDR3aa: CATSDLEGSRGNEQFF; CDR3nt: TGTGCCACCAGTGATTTGGAGGGGTCACGGGGAAATGAGCAGTTCTTC
v_gene: TRBV7-8; j_gene: TRBJ1-1; d_gene: -; abundance: many; CDR3aa: CASSLRPPMNTEAFF; CDR3nt: TGTGCCAGCAGCTTGAGGCCACCCATGAACACTGAAGCTTTCTTT
v_gene: TRBV20-1; j_gene: TRBJ2-5; d_gene: TRBD2; abundance: -; CDR3aa: CSAWLAGGQETQYF; CDR3nt: TGCAGTGCTTGGCTAGCGGGGGGGCAGGAGACCCAGTACTTC
v_gene: TRBV20-1; j_gene: TRBJ1-3; d_gene: -; abundance: many; CDR3aa: CSARGAGKDTIYF; CDR3nt: TGCAGTGCTAGAGGGGCAGGGAAAGACACCATATATTTT
v_gene: TRBV4-1; j_gene: TRBJ1-2; d_gene: -; abundance: many; CDR3aa: CASTRDLGGRDAYGYTF; CDR3nt: TGCGCCAGCACCCGGGACCTTGGGGGCAGGGATGCCTATGGCTACACCTTC
v_gene: TRBV6-5; j_gene: TRBJ1-5; d_gene: -; abundance: -; CDR3aa: CGSSSGEFGQPQHF; CDR3nt: TGTGGCAGCAGTTCCGGGGAGTTTGGACAGCCCCAGCATTTT
v_gene: TRBV20-1; j_gene: TRBJ2-3; d_gene: -; abundance: many; CDR3aa: CSARASLQGTTDTQYF; CDR3nt: TGCAGTGCTAGAGCCTCACTGCAGGGGACGACAGATACGCAGTATTTT
v_gene: TRBV7-8; j_gene: TRBJ2-7; d_gene: -; abundance: few; CDR3aa: CASSLPDLTRMGEQYF; CDR3nt: TGTGCCAGCAGCCTCCCCGACCTGACGAGAATGGGCGAGCAGTACTTC
v_gene: TRBV24-1; j_gene: TRBJ2-2; d_gene: -; abundance: few; CDR3aa: CATSDSPSSTGELFF; CDR3nt: TGTGCCACCAGTGATTCCCCCTCTTCCACCGGGGAGCTGTTTTTT
v_gene: TRBV15; j_gene: TRBJ1-5; d_gene: TRBD1; abundance: -; CDR3aa: CATSRTPRQGSQPQHF; CDR3nt: TGTGCCACCAGCAGAACCCCGCGACAGGGAAGTCAGCCCCAGCATTTT
v_gene: TRBV24-1; j_gene: TRBJ2-3; d_gene: TRBD1; abundance: many; CDR3aa: CATSDTRTGPSGTQYF; CDR3nt: TGTGCCACCAGTGATACACGGACAGGTCCCTCGGGTACGCAGTATTTT
v_gene: TRBV11-3; j_gene: TRBJ2-5; d_gene: TRBD2; abundance: -; CDR3aa: CASSLTTSGAQETQYF; CDR3nt: TGTGCCAGCAGCTTGACGACTAGCGGGGCCCAAGAGACCCAGTACTTC
v_gene: TRBV7-9; j_gene: TRBJ2-3; d_gene: TRBD1; abundance: many; CDR3aa: CASTLGQGVPSTDTQYF; CDR3nt: TGTGCCAGCACTCTGGGACAGGGGGTCCCTAGCACAGATACGCAGTATTTT
v_gene: TRBV3-1; j_gene: TRBJ2-5; d_gene: -; abundance: many; CDR3aa: CASSQGVNQETQYF; CDR3nt: TGTGCCAGCAGCCAAGGAGTAAACCAAGAGACCCAGTACTTC
v_gene: TRBV7-9; j_gene: TRBJ2-7; d_gene: TRBD2; abundance: many; CDR3aa: CASSLNRGQRGDSYEQYF; CDR3nt: TGTGCCAGCAGCTTAAATAGAGGGCAGCGGGGGGACTCCTACGAGCAGTACTTC